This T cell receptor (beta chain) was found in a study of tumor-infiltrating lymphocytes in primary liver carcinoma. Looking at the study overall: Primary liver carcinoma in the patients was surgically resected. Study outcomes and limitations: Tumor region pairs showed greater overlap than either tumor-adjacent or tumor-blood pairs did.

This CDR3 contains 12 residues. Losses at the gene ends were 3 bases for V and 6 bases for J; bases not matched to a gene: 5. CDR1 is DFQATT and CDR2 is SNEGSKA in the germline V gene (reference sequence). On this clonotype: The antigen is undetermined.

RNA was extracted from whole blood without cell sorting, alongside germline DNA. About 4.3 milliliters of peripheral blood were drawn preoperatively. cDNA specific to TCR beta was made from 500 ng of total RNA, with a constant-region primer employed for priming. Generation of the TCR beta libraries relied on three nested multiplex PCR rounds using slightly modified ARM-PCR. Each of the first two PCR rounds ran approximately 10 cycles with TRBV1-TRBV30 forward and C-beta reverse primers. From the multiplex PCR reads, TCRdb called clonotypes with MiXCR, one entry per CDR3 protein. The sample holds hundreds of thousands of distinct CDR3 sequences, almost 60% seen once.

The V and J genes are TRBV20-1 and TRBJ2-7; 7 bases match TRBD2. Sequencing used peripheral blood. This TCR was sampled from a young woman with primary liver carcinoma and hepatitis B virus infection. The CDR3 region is CSARPSGGEQYF. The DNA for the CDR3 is TGCAGTGCTAGGCCTAGCGGAGGCGAGCAGTACTTC.